Listed below are T cell receptor beta chains from one sample, sequenced in a study of STAT5B mutations in CD4+ large granular lymphocyte leukemia. Only in-frame clones appear in the TCRdb table, and some are missing; sequencing was by immunoSEQ multiplex PCR. This sample carries approximately 24,000 clones, roughly 79% of them seen once, and the ten largest clones take over 0.3%. The source material was CD4+ T cells from blood buffy coats. Every receptor here comes from a human donor in good health. Each CDR3 is given with its conserved first and last residue. D genes are given only for firm matches. The listing skips clone size in some rows; elsewhere it reads once, few, many or a size class.

size,D,V,J,DNA,CDR3
-,TRBD2,TRBV5-5,TRBJ2-1,TGTGCCAGCAGCCGATTGGGGGGGATTAATAATGAGCAGTTCTTC,CASSRLGGINNEQFF
-,-,TRBV7-9,TRBJ2-6,TGTGCCAGCACCCACCCGGGACTCTCAGGCTCTGGGGCCAACGTCCTGACTTTC,CASTHPGLSGSGANVLTF
-,TRBD1,TRBV10-1,TRBJ2-7,TGCGCCAGCAAGGGACAGCATGGGCTTTCCGAGCAGTACTTC,CASKGQHGLSEQYF
-,TRBD1,TRBV19,TRBJ1-6,TGTGCCAGTAGTATCGGGACAGGCGGATCACCCCTCCACTTT,CASSIGTGGSPLHF
-,TRBD2,TRBV4-3,TRBJ2-7,TGCGCCAGCAGCCCGGGACTAGCGGGGGAGCAGTACTTC,CASSPGLAGEQYF
-,-,TRBV18,TRBJ2-7,TGTGCCAGCTCACCCACGGCACCCAGCTCCTACGAGCAGTACTTC,CASSPTAPSSYEQYF
-,-,TRBV5-1,TRBJ2-2,TGCGCCAGCAGCAAATTGCCGGGGGCGAACACCGGGGAGCTGTTTTTT,CASSKLPGANTGELFF
-,-,TRBV27,TRBJ1-2,TGTGCCAGCAGTTTCCGGGGCCTACACTATGGCTACACCTTC,CASSFRGLHYGYTF
-,-,TRBV6-5,TRBJ2-1,TGTGCCAGCAGGGGCTTGGGGGAGGATACCAATGAGCAGTTCTTC,CASRGLGEDTNEQFF
-,TRBD1,TRBV7-7,TRBJ1-4,TGTGCCAGCAGCTCCTGGACAGGGTCGGAAAAACTATTTTTT,CASSSWTGSEKLFF
-,-,TRBV7-2,TRBJ2-2,TGTGCCAGCAGCTTAAGGGGCGGGGAGCTGTTTTTT,CASSLRGGELFF
few,TRBD2,TRBV29-1,TRBJ2-1,TGCAGCGTTGAGACTAGCGGGAGGTTCTCCTACAATGAGCAGTTCTTC,CSVETSGRFSYNEQFF
-,TRBD1,TRBV19,TRBJ2-7,TGTGCCAGTTCCCGCACTCAGGGACAGTCCACCTACGAGCAGTACTTC,CASSRTQGQSTYEQYF
-,-,TRBV15,TRBJ2-4,TGTGCCACCAGCAGACGACAGGGGAGGGGAAACATTCAGTACTTC,CATSRRQGRGNIQYF
-,-,TRBV6-5,TRBJ1-6,TGTGCCAGCAGGAGACAGGACCGGGGGGATTCACCCCTCCACTTT,CASRRQDRGDSPLHF
-,-,TRBV19,TRBJ2-2,TGTGCCAGTAGTTTGGAAGCGGGCGCGAACACCGGGGAGCTGTTTTTT,CASSLEAGANTGELFF
-,-,TRBV10-3,TRBJ2-6,TGTGCCATCAGTTCCTACTCTGGGGCCAACGTCCTGACTTTC,CAISSYSGANVLTF
few,TRBD2,TRBV7-9,TRBJ2-1,TGTGCCAGCACCACGATCGGGACTAGCGATGACAATGAGCAGTTCTTC,CASTTIGTSDDNEQFF
few,TRBD1,TRBV7-8,TRBJ1-4,TGTGCCAGCAGCCAGGGACAGGGTGGTGAAAAACTGTTTTTT,CASSQGQGGEKLFF
-,-,TRBV7-2,TRBJ2-2,TGTGCCAGCTATGTCAGACACACCGGGGAGCTGTTTTTT,CASYVRHTGELFF
-,-,TRBV7-9,TRBJ1-1,TGTGCCAGCAGCTTATGGGGAAGCAGCTCCCCTGAAGCTTTCTTT,CASSLWGSSSPEAFF
-,-,TRBV5-6,TRBJ1-1,TGTGCCAGCAGCTTACTGACAAACATGAACACTGAAGCTTTCTTC,CASSLLTNMNTEAFF
-,-,TRBV28,TRBJ1-2,TGTGCCAGCAGTTTAGCTCAGGGAGGTGGCTACACCTTC,CASSLAQGGGYTF
-,TRBD1,TRBV5-5,TRBJ1-1,TGTGCCAGCAGCCGCGACAGGGTTGGGGAAGCTTTCTTT,CASSRDRVGEAFF
-,-,TRBV9,TRBJ2-3,TGTGCCAGCAGCGTGACCACAGATACGCAGTATTTT,CASSVTTDTQYF
-,-,TRBV7-2,TRBJ1-5,TGTGCCAGCAGCATAAGGGGCAATCAGCCCCAGCATTTT,CASSIRGNQPQHF
-,TRBD1,TRBV5-1,TRBJ2-3,TGCGCCAGCAGCGGCGGACAGGGGAGCACAGATACGCAGTATTTT,CASSGGQGSTDTQYF
once,TRBD1,TRBV27,TRBJ1-2,TGTGCCAGCAGTTTACGACAGGGCTATGGCTACACCTTC,CASSLRQGYGYTF
once,TRBD2,TRBV18,TRBJ2-1,TGTGCCAGCTCACTAGTAACTAGCGGGAAAAACAATGAGCAGTTCTTC,CASSLVTSGKNNEQFF
-,-,TRBV4-1,TRBJ2-7,TGCGCCAGCAGCCAAGTTTCTAGGGGCGAGCAGTACTTC,CASSQVSRGEQYF
-,-,TRBV7-2,TRBJ1-1,TGTGCCAGCAGCCAAACACTTGGACGTGGTATAAGTCGTACTGAAGCTTTCTTT,CASSQTLGRGISRTEAFF
-,-,TRBV7-9,TRBJ2-1,TGTGCCAGCAGCTTAAATTTAAGACTCAACAATGAGCAGTTCTTC,CASSLNLRLNNEQFF
-,TRBD1,TRBV7-9,TRBJ1-2,TGTGCCAGCAGTTTAGGACAGGGGGCTGAGTATGGCTACACCTTC,CASSLGQGAEYGYTF
-,-,TRBV11-3,TRBJ2-1,TGTGCCAGCAGCTTGGGGTCCTACAATGAGCAGTTCTTC,CASSLGSYNEQFF
-,-,TRBV18,TRBJ2-5,TGTGCCAGCTCACCCCTACAGGGCGGTGAGACCCAGTACTTC,CASSPLQGGETQYF
-,-,TRBV7-2,TRBJ2-7,TGTGCCAGCAGCTTAAATACATGGGGCGAGCAGTACTTC,CASSLNTWGEQYF
-,-,TRBV7-8,TRBJ2-5,TGTGCCAGCAGCTTAGCAAGGAGCAACCAAGAGACCCAGTACTTC,CASSLARSNQETQYF